The present T cell receptor (beta chain) was sequenced within a study of blood T cell repertoires in COVID-19. The overall study: Sites across the United States, Italy and Spain contributed samples from acute and convalescent COVID-19. Sample material is recorded as cDNA or gDNA derived from T cells, B-cell-depleted T cells, or PBMCs.

Original methodology: The authors estimated nucleated cell counts from reference gene primer amplification. The assay was immunoSEQ multiplex PCR, and TCRdb's table has in-frame clones only and misses some. V and J calls and clone size are copied from that table; D and trimming were computed from the DNA. The sample yields about 120,000 clones, around nine tenths seen once. The CDR3 totals 16 residues. Trimming pared 0 bases from V and 0 bases from J, leaving 8 bases between. Germline V gives CDR1 SGHVS, CDR2 FNYEAQ. V gene TRBV7-6 combines with J gene TRBJ2-2; no clear D. The sequencing sample was made of peripheral blood. This TCR was recovered from a woman between 50 and 59 years old with acute or convalescent COVID-19. This chain's CDR3 is CASSLAAGSNTGELFF. DNA of the CDR3: TGTGCCAGCAGCTTAGCCGCAGGTTCGAACACCGGGGAGCTGTTTTTT. Looking up the rest from reference TRBV7-6 and TRBJ2-2 gives the full variable domain: GAGVSQSPRYKVTKRGQDVALRCDPISGHVSLYWYRQALGQGPEFLTYFNYEAQQDKSGLPNDRFSAERPEGSISTLTIQRTEQRDSAMYRCASSLAAGSNTGELFFGEGSRLTVL.